This T cell receptor (beta chain) comes out of a study of T-cell reconstitution after alpha-beta-depleted transplantation in children. Study findings and constraints: Reportedly, roughly two months post-transplant, alpha-beta T cells arose from several hundred expanded graft clones.

Worth noting for this clonotype: The antigen is undetermined.

The CDR3 loop spans 15 amino acids. The ends lost 2 bases at V and 2 bases at J; junction bases unmatched: 5. CDR1 and CDR2 from the germline V gene are SGHRS and YFSETQ. Preparation of the TCRbeta library involved a method that used unique molecular identifiers. Each CDR3 protein gets one entry after TCRdb re-called the PCR reads with MiXCR. The sample includes 300,000 to 400,000 distinct CDR3 sequences, about a sixth of them seen just once. The source material was PBMCs, mostly from graft donor cells, sampled 360 days after TCRalphabeta/CD19-depleted stem cell transplant. The source of this sequence is a male patient aged 2-9 years who had a stem cell transplant for acute lymphoblastic leukemia, so the T cells may come from the graft donor. This chain joins TRBV5-1 and TRBJ2-5; 8 nucleotides align to TRBD1. DNA for the CDR3: TGCGCCAGCAGCTTACCGGGACAGGTGCAAGAGACCCAGTACTTC. Protein product: CASSLPGQVQETQYF.